These T cell receptor beta chains were read from a single sample in a study of blood T cell repertoires in COVID-19. Clones were read by immunoSEQ multiplex PCR, and TCRdb kept only the in-frame ones, dropping some. The data show 130,000 or so clones, roughly 86% seen once. Sequences were obtained from PBMCs or T cells enriched from blood (not recorded which). Receptors were obtained from a woman aged 45-65 years with acute COVID-19. Each CDR3 is given with its conserved first and last residue.

v_gene,j_gene,CDR3aa
TRBV5-1,TRBJ2-6,CASSPGPRGGANVLTF
TRBV18,TRBJ2-2,CASSALDSGELFF
TRBV9,TRBJ2-2,CASSVELTPSGRGTGELFF
TRBV14,TRBJ2-7,CASSRQTSGTFSYEQYF
TRBV5-8,TRBJ1-2,CASSLGGRSYGYTF
TRBV7-2,TRBJ2-7,CASSVTSGSYEQYF
TRBV9,TRBJ1-1,CASSARGNTEAFF
TRBV9,TRBJ2-1,CASSPLPGGSYNEQFF
TRBV11-1,TRBJ2-7,CASSSLAGDSYEQYF
TRBV6-2/TRBV6-3,TRBJ2-7,CASSYGTSGSQYEQYF
TRBV2,TRBJ1-3,CASRSSRNTIYF
TRBV19,TRBJ2-3,CASSIMEGGDTQYF
TRBV7-9,TRBJ2-1,CASSLLVESYNEQFF
TRBV24-1,TRBJ2-1,CATPGRGRGNEQFF
TRBV4-1,TRBJ2-4,CASSQGAGNIQYF
TRBV11-3,TRBJ1-2,CASSLGRGYGYTF
TRBV7-9,TRBJ1-3,CASSLSFRNTIYF
TRBV21-1,TRBJ2-7,CASSLGQGHEQYF
TRBV28,TRBJ1-1,CASSSTKQGSRYTEAFF
TRBV5-4,TRBJ2-6,CASSLVGGTTGANVLTF
TRBV28,TRBJ1-2,CASSSGGQLYGYTF
TRBV28,TRBJ2-7,CASSQPSSGDYEQYF
TRBV7-9,TRBJ2-3,CASSLASGSPDTQYF
TRBV6-2/TRBV6-3,TRBJ2-3,CASSYSVAADTQYF
TRBV11-2,TRBJ2-1,CASSTRDGSSYNEQFF
TRBV3-1/TRBV3-2,TRBJ1-2,CASSLYRGGYTF
TRBV3-1/TRBV3-2,TRBJ2-4,CASSQDGTGFWQNIQYF
TRBV7-9,TRBJ1-3,CASSQTGNSGNTIYF
TRBV29-1,TRBJ2-2,CSVAGLAKGELFF
TRBV6-2/TRBV6-3,TRBJ1-2,CASSYGQGADHYGYTF
TRBV27,TRBJ2-4,CASLSLSGGRGKNIQYF
TRBV19,TRBJ1-1,CASTPTQGLGGFF
TRBV25-1,TRBJ1-4,CASPATGILNEKLFF
TRBV29-1,TRBJ2-1,CSVAGHQSSYNEQFF
TRBV12-5,TRBJ2-1,CASGIGSGQGESYNEQFF
TRBV18,TRBJ1-4,CASSLNRGLNEKLFF
TRBV7-9,TRBJ2-2,CASSQLAGGQEGGELFF
TRBV11-1,TRBJ1-1,CASSPTGLGTGTEAFF
TRBV28,TRBJ2-3,CASNLRLGGGTDTQYF
TRBV7-8,TRBJ1-6,CASSLVGGSSYNSPLHF
TRBV2,TRBJ1-2,CASTGTGANYGYTF